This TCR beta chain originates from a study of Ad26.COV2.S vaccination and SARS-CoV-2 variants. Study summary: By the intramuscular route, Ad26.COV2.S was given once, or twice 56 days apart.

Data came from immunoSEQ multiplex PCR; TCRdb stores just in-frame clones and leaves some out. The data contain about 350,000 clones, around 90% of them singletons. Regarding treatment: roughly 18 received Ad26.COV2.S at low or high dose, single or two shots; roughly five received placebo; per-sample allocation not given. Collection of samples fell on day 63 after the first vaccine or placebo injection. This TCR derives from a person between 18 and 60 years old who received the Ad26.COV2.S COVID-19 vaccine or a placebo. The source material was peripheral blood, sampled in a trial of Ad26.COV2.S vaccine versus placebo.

CDR3: CASRGNPMGSDGYTF. CDR3 nucleotides: TGTGCCAGTAGGGGCAACCCTATGGGGTCGGATGGCTACACCTTC. The chain has TRBV19 and TRBJ1-2; D uncertain. V lost 6 bases and J lost 6, with 20 bases in between. The CDR3 loop spans 15 amino acids. From germline, CDR1 is LNHDA and CDR2 SQIVND (reference sequence).